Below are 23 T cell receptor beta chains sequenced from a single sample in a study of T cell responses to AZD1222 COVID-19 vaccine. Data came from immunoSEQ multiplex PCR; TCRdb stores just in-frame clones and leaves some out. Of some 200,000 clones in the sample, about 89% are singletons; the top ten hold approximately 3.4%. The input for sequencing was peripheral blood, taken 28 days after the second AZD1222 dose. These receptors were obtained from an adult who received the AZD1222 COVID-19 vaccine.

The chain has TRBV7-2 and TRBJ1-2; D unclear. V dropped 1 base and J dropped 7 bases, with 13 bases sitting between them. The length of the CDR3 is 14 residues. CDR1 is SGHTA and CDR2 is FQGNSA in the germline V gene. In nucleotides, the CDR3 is TGTGCCAGCAGCTTAGGGGTAGGGAGTGCTGGCTACACCTTC. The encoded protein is CASSLGVGSAGYTF.

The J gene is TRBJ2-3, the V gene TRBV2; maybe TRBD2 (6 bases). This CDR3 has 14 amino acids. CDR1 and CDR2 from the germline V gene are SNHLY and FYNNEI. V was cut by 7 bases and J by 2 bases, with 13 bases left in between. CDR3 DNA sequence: TGTGCCAGCAAGGCGGGACCGAACACAGATACGCAGTATTTT. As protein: CASKAGPNTDTQYF.

The CDR3 protein is CASSVKEQPQHF. CDR3 sequence (DNA): TGTGCCAGCAGTGTTAAGGAGCAGCCCCAGCATTTT. The chain has TRBV2 and TRBJ1-5; D unresolved. Germline V lookup: CDR1 SNHLY, CDR2 FYNNEI. This CDR3 region has 12 residues. V dropped 4 bases and J dropped 7 bases, with 8 bases sitting between them.

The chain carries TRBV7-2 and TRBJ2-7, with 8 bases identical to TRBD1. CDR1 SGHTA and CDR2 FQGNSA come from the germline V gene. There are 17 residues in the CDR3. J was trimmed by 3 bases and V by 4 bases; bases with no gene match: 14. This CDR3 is CASSSRTGWWGVYEQYF. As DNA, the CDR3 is TGTGCCAGCAGCTCCCGGACAGGGTGGTGGGGAGTCTACGAGCAGTACTTC.

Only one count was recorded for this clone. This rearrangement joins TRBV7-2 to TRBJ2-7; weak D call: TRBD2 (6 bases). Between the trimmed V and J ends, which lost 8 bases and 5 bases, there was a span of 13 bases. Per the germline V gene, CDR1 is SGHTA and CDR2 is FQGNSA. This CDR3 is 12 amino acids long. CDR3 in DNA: TGTGCCAGCGGAGGGCCCTTGAACGAGCAGTACTTC. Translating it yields CASGGPLNEQYF.

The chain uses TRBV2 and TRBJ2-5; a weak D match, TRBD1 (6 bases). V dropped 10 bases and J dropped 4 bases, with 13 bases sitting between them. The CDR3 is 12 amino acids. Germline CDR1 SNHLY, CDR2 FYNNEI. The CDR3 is CATSWGRETQYF. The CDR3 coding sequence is TGTGCCACCTCGTGGGGGCGAGAGACCCAGTACTTC.

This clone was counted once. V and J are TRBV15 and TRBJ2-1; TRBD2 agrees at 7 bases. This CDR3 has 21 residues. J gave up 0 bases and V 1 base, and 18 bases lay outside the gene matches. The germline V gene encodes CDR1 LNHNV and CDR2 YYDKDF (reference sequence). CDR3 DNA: TGTGCCACCAGCAGAGCTCCCTTTGGGGGAGGGCCCTATAGCTCCTACAATGAGCAGTTCTTC. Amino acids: CATSRAPFGGGPYSSYNEQFF.

DNA for the CDR3: TGCGCCAGCAGCCCAGATCCGGGACAGCCCTACGAGCAGTACTTC. It translates to CASSPDPGQPYEQYF. The V gene is TRBV5-1, the J gene TRBJ2-7; 7 bases are shared with TRBD1. The CDR3 has 15 amino acids. The germline V gene encodes CDR1 SGHRS and CDR2 YFSETQ. V gave up 4 bases and J gave up 2 bases; unmatched junction bases: 9.

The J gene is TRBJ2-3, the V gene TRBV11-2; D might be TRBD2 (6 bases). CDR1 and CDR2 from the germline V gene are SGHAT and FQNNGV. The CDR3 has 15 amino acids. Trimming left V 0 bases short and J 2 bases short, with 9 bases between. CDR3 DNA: TGTGCCAGCAGCTTAGATAGGGACTCCACAGATACGCAGTATTTT. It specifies CASSLDRDSTDTQYF.

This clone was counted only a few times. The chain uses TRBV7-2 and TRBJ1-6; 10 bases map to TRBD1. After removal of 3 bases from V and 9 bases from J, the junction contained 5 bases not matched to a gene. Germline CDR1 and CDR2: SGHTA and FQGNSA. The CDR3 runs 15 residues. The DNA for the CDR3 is TGTGCCAGCAGCTTTAGGACAGGGGGGATTTCACCCCTCCACTTT. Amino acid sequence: CASSFRTGGISPLHF.

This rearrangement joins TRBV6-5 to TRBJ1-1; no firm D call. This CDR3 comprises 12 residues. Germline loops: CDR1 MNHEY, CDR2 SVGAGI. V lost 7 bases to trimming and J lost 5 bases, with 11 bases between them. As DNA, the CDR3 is TGTGCCAGCATGGGAGGGAGGACTGAAGCTTTCTTT. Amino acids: CASMGGRTEAFF.

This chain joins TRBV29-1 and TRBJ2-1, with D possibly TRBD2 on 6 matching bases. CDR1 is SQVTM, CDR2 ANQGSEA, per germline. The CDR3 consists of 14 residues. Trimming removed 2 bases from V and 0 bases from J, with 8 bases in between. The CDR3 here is CSVERENSYNEQFF. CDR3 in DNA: TGCAGCGTTGAACGGGAGAACTCCTACAATGAGCAGTTCTTC.

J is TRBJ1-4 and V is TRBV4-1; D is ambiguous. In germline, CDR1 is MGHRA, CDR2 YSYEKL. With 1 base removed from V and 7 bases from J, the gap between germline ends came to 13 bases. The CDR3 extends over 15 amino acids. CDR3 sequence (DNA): TGCGCCAGCAGCCAAGGATCAGGTTACGGTGAAAAACTGTTTTTT. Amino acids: CASSQGSGYGEKLFF.

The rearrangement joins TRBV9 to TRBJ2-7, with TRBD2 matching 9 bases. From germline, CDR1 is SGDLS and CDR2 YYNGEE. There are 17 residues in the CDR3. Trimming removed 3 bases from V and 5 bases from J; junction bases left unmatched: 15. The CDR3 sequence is CASSARLGGAGGNEQYF. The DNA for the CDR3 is TGTGCCAGCAGCGCCCGCCTGGGGGGAGCGGGGGGCAACGAGCAGTACTTC.

CDR3 protein: CASRARRDRVDYGYTF. The CDR3, as DNA: TGTGCCAGCAGGGCTCGACGGGACAGGGTAGACTATGGCTACACCTTC. V and J are TRBV28 and TRBJ1-2, with TRBD1 matching 9 bases. Germline values: CDR1 MDHEN, CDR2 SYDVKM. This CDR3 region has 16 residues. With V trimmed by 6 bases and J by 3 bases, 11 bases remained unmatched.

The CDR3 DNA reads TGTGCCAGCAGCCAAGGAACCGAGAACACTGAAGCTTTCTTT. It is translated as CASSQGTENTEAFF. This chain uses TRBV3-1 (or the pseudogene TRBV3-2) with TRBJ1-1; D uncertain. Deletions cut 1 base from V and 1 base from J, with 7 bases between. The CDR3 is 14 amino acids. CDR1 is LGHDT and CDR2 is YNNKEL in the germline V gene (reference sequence).

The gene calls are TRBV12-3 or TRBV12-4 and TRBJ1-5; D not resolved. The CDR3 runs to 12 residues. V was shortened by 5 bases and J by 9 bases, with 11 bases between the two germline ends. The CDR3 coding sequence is TGTGCCAGCAGTCCCCTCGTTGGGCCCCAGCATTTT. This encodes CASSPLVGPQHF.

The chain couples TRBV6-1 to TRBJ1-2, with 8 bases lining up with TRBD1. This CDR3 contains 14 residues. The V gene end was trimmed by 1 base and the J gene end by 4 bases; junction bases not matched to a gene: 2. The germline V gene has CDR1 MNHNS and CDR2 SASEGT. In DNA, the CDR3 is TGTGCCAGCAGTGAAGGGACAGGGTCCTATGGCTACACCTTC. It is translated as CASSEGTGSYGYTF.

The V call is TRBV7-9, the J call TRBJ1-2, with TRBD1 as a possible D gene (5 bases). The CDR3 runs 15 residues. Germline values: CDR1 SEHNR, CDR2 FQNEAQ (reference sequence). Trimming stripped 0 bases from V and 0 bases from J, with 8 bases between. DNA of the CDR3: TGTGCCAGCAGCTTAGCGCCGACAGCTAACTATGGCTACACCTTC. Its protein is CASSLAPTANYGYTF.

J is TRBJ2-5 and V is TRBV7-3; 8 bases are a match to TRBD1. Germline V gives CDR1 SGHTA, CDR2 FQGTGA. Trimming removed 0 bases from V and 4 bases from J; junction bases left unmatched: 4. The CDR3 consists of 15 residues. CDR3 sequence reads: CASSLTRDRIETQYF. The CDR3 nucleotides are TGTGCCAGCAGCTTAACCCGGGACAGGATAGAGACCCAGTACTTC.

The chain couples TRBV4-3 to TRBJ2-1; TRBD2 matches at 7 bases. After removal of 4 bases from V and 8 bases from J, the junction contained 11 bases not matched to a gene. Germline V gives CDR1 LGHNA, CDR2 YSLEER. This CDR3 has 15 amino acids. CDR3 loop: CASSPGGDGGDEQFF. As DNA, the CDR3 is TGCGCCAGCAGCCCGGGAGGCGACGGCGGCGATGAGCAGTTCTTC.

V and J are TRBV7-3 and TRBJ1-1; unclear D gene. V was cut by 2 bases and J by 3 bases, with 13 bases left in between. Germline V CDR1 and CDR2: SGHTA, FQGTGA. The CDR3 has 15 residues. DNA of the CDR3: TGTGCCAGCAGCTTACGAAGGCCGGGCGACACTGAAGCTTTCTTT. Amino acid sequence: CASSLRRPGDTEAFF.

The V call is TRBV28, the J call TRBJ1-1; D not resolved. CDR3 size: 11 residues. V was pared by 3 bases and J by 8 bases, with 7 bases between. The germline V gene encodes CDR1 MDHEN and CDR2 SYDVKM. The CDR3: CASSFLQEAFF. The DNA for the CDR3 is TGTGCCAGCAGTTTTTTACAGGAAGCTTTCTTT. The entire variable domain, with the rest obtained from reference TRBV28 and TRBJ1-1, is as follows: DVKVTQSSRYLVKRTGEKVFLECVQDMDHENMFWYRQDPGLGLRLIYFSYDVKMKEKGDIPEGYSVSREKKERFSLILESASTNQTSMYLCASSFLQEAFFGQGTRLTVV.